Listed below are T cell receptor beta chains from one sample, sequenced in a study of OX40 agonist ivuxolimab in advanced cancers. Sequenced by immunoSEQ multiplex PCR; TCRdb stores in-frame clones only, minus some. Here the sample spans some 46,000 clones, 80% being singletons. This specimen consisted of CD4+ or CD8+ T cells sorted from blood, obtained in a trial of the OX40 agonist ivuxolimab. The receptors were gathered from an adult with an advanced solid tumor such as melanoma, head and neck, liver or kidney cancer. CDR3s include the opening cysteine and the closing phenylalanine or tryptophan. D genes are given only for firm matches. The size entry is marked missing in some rows and otherwise reads once, few, many or a size class.

.,TRBJ1-2,.,TRBV5-4,CASSLGYRARGPYGYTF,TGTGCCAGCAGCTTGGGCTACAGGGCCCGAGGGCCCTATGGCTACACCTTC
TRBD2,TRBJ2-2,few,TRBV6-1,CASRGLAGTGELFF,TGTGCCAGTCGGGGACTAGCGGGGACCGGGGAGCTGTTTTTT
.,TRBJ2-1,.,TRBV4-3,CASSQATIGEQFF,TGCGCCAGCAGCCAAGCGACAATCGGTGAGCAGTTCTTC
TRBD1,TRBJ1-2,.,TRBV5-5,CASSTRTGGEYGYTF,TGTGCCAGCAGCACTAGGACAGGGGGCGAGTATGGCTACACCTTC
.,TRBJ1-5,.,TRBV6-4,CASSDSWGADQPQHF,TGTGCCAGCAGTGACTCATGGGGGGCGGACCAGCCCCAGCATTTT
.,TRBJ1-1,.,TRBV30,CAWSVKGVPEAFF,TGTGCCTGGAGTGTAAAGGGAGTCCCTGAAGCTTTCTTT
.,TRBJ2-3,once,TRBV18,CASSPRGRGGADTQYF,TGTGCCAGCTCACCACGCGGGAGAGGGGGGGCAGATACGCAGTATTTT
.,TRBJ2-7,.,TRBV5-4,CASSFGGGSSTTEQYF,TGTGCCAGCAGCTTTGGAGGGGGGTCTTCCACTACGGAGCAGTACTTC
.,TRBJ2-7,.,TRBV28,CASSSEYEQYF,TGTGCCAGCAGTTCAGAGTACGAGCAGTACTTC
TRBD2,TRBJ2-2,.,TRBV7-3,CASSLTGTTNTGELFF,TGTGCCAGCAGCTTAACCGGGACTACGAACACCGGGGAGCTGTTTTTT
.,TRBJ1-2,.,TRBV7-2,CASSLGQLYGYTF,TGTGCCAGCAGCTTAGGGCAGCTCTATGGCTACACCTTC